This T cell receptor (beta chain) is drawn from a study of cytomegalovirus exposure and HLA in healthy donors. At the level of the study: In a later analysis, the 90 to 150 validation repertoires were reported to have used the same platform as the approximately 670 first-cohort repertoires.

Whole-study results and caveats: It was confirmed in vitro that a few of the CMV-associated chains were specific for CMV antigens. There were 164 TCR beta chains listed as cytomegalovirus-associated.

TCRdb's table, derived via immunoSEQ multiplex PCR, lists solely in-frame clones and lacks some. The sample includes over 150,000 clones, 70% to 90% seen only once; the top ten take 2% to 2.5%. V was pared by 5 bases and J by 4 bases, with 11 bases between. The CDR3 runs 13 residues. In germline, CDR1 is LGHNA, CDR2 YNFKEQ. Regarding this clone: Antigen unknown.

Sequencing used PBMCs. This receptor was obtained from a human donor in good health. V is TRBV4-2 and J is TRBJ2-5; D possibly corresponds to TRBD2 (5 bases). The CDR3: CASSVLGRETQYF. The CDR3 DNA reads as TGTGCCAGCAGCGTTTTAGGGAGAGAGACCCAGTACTTC.